One and the same sample provided the 10 T cell receptor beta chains below, sequenced in a study of cytomegalovirus exposure and HLA in healthy donors. Both 60 Vbeta primers and 13 Jbeta primers went into the PCR. Sequencing was performed with immunoSEQ multiplex PCR; in TCRdb, only in-frame clones are kept and a portion is missing. The sample lists tens of thousands of clones, roughly 80% occurring once. The source material was PBMCs. These receptors came from a man in his fifties or sixties in good health and CMV-seronegative.

The rearrangement links TRBV6-4 to TRBJ2-2; 7 bases are a match to TRBD1. The CDR3 runs 14 residues. Germline V CDR1 and CDR2: MRHNA, SNTAGT. Unmatched junction bases numbered 4, after V lost 6 bases and J lost 3 bases. CDR3 region: CASSPGTDTGELFF. The CDR3 nucleotides are TGTGCCAGCAGCCCTGGGACAGACACCGGGGAGCTGTTTTTT.

The chain combines TRBV11-2 with TRBJ2-5; D is perhaps TRBD1 (7 bases). V was pared by 5 bases and J by 5 bases, with 21 bases between. In germline, CDR1 is SGHAT, CDR2 FQNNGV. The CDR3 is 16 residues long. The CDR3 region has the DNA TGTGCCAGCAGCCCAAATACCCCGACAGGGAGGGAGACCCAGTACTTC. Translating gives CASSPNTPTGRETQYF.

The rearrangement links TRBV5-6 to TRBJ2-3; possibly TRBD2 for D (6 bases). CDR1 is SGHDT and CDR2 is YYEEEE in the germline V gene. The ends were cut back, 2 bases at V and 7 bases at J, with 11 bases in the middle. CDR3 length: 13 amino acids. The CDR3 sequence: CASSFRGLNTQYF. For the CDR3, the DNA is TGTGCCAGCAGCTTTCGGGGGTTAAATACGCAGTATTTT.

The rearrangement uses TRBV4-3 and TRBJ1-2; D ambiguous. This CDR3 is built from 15 residues. V lost 0 bases to trimming and J lost 3 bases, with 11 bases between them. Germline lookup yields CDR1 LGHNA and CDR2 YSLEER. CDR3 nucleotides: TGCGCCAGCAGCCAAGAAGCGTCCCACTACTATGGCTACACCTTC. It translates to CASSQEASHYYGYTF.

The rearrangement uses TRBV5-1 and TRBJ2-2; tentative D call: TRBD1 (6 bases). Germline lookup yields CDR1 SGHRS and CDR2 YFSETQ. V was clipped by 2 bases and J by 0 bases, with 11 bases between them. CDR3 length equals 16 residues. CDR3: CASSFSTGTNTGELFF. The CDR3 coding sequence is TGCGCCAGCAGCTTCAGCACAGGGACGAACACCGGGGAGCTGTTTTTT.

This clone was seen a few times. This sequence joins TRBV7-2 and TRBJ1-5, with D tentatively TRBD1 (6 bases). Trimming removed 5 bases from V and 1 base from J, with 15 bases in between. Germline CDR1 is SGHTA and CDR2 is FQGNSA. The CDR3 spans 16 residues. CDR3 coding DNA: TGTGCCAGCAGCCGCGTTGGACAGATGAGCAATCAGCCCCAGCATTTT. This gives the protein CASSRVGQMSNQPQHF.

The rearrangement uses TRBV7-9 and TRBJ1-6; TRBD1 aligns across 7 bases. Per germline, CDR1 SEHNR and CDR2 FQNEAQ (reference sequence). CDR3 length: 15 residues. Trimming removed 0 bases from V and 7 bases from J; junction bases left unmatched: 3. The CDR3 region has the DNA TGTGCCAGCAGCTTAGCCGGCAGGGGGAATTCACCCCTCCACTTT. This gives the protein CASSLAGRGNSPLHF.

In regard to this clone: One junction end disagrees with the germline gene, perhaps due to a read error. The CDR3 region is CAWSVLGQRYF. The CDR3 nucleotides read TGTGCCTGGAGTGTACTCGGCCAGAGGTACTTC. The chain is built from TRBV30 and TRBJ1-2; D is unresolved. The CDR3 is 11 amino acids. CDR1 is GTSNPN, CDR2 SVGIG, per germline (reference sequence).

Here the CDR3 DNA reads TGTGCCGGATCATACACTAGCGCATCTTCCTACGAGCAGTACTTC. The encoded protein is CAGSYTSASSYEQYF. This chain uses TRBV6-6 with TRBJ2-7, with TRBD2 identical over 7 bases. The CDR3 sequence is 15 residues long. The germline V gene encodes CDR1 MNHNY and CDR2 SVGAGI (reference sequence). J gave up 1 base and V 11 bases, and 14 bases lay outside the gene matches.

This clone was counted a single time. The rearrangement joins TRBV7-9 to TRBJ2-7; a weak D match, TRBD1 (5 bases). Trimming took off 2 bases at V and 4 bases at J, with 6 bases between the two ends. Germline V gives CDR1 SEHNR, CDR2 FQNEAQ (reference sequence). This CDR3 spans 12 amino acids. This CDR3 reads CASSLQGYEQYF. The DNA of the CDR3 is TGTGCCAGCAGCTTACAGGGTTACGAGCAGTACTTC.